The clone carrying this TCR beta chain appeared a few times. Its antigen is still unknown. In the PCR, 60 Vbeta and 13 Jbeta primers were used. TCRdb keeps only in-frame clones here, not all; method: immunoSEQ multiplex PCR. Of roughly 120,000 clones detected, around 73% appear once; the ten largest clones hold approximately 5%. V lost 5 bases and J lost 6, with 11 bases in between. The length of the CDR3 is 13 residues. The germline CDR1 and CDR2 sequences are SGHNT and YENEEA. The record originates from a study of cytomegalovirus exposure and HLA in healthy donors. Study-wide background: Researchers previously reported finding about 110 million unique TCR beta sequences from 170 million or so T cells.

Overall study findings and caveats: A later analysis associated 15,000 to 20,000 TCR beta sequences with HLA alleles at a 0.05 false discovery rate. Later on, a genetic analysis was performed. It linked a missense variant in DCLRE1C with V- and J-gene trimming of TCR beta.

The sample taken for sequencing was PBMCs. The sequence derives from a woman aged 25 to 39 in good health and CMV-seropositive. The V call is TRBV11-3, the J call TRBJ2-1; D might be TRBD2 (5 bases). The CDR3: CASSRGPGNEQFF. Written as DNA, the CDR3 is TGTGCCAGCAGCCGAGGGCCCGGCAATGAGCAGTTCTTC.